This T cell receptor (beta chain) was recovered during a study of T-cell reconstitution after alpha-beta-depleted transplantation in children. General observations from the study: After transplant, at about two months, alpha-beta T cells were reportedly derived from several hundred expanded graft clones. The high TCRbeta diversity at day 60 in some patients came from surviving recipient T cells and thymic progenitors. Diversity and T-cell counts at one year after transplant derived mostly from new T cells.

For TCRbeta, the library was prepared with unique molecular identifiers. From the PCR reads, TCRdb called clonotypes with MiXCR, one entry per CDR3 protein. The table includes a few hundred thousand distinct CDR3 sequences, roughly a quarter detected once. As to this clonotype: Its matching antigen is unknown.

The specimen was PBMCs, collected before TCRalphabeta/CD19-depleted stem cell transplant. The clonotype comes from a boy younger than two with Wiskott-Aldrich syndrome, due to receive a stem cell transplant.

This chain's CDR3 is CASSQVTSGRLYEQYF. The DNA of the CDR3 is TGCGCCAGCAGCCAGGTGACTAGCGGGAGATTATACGAGCAGTACTTC. The V call is TRBV4-1, the J call TRBJ2-7, with 12 bases lining up with TRBD2. The germline CDR1 and CDR2 sequences are MGHRA and YSYEKL. The ends lost 3 bases at V and 4 bases at J; junction bases unmatched: 7. The CDR3 sequence is 16 residues long.